The 2 T cell receptor beta chains below all came from one sample that was sequenced in a study of vaccination and CD4 T cells after COVID-19. No antigen has been assigned to these receptors. The treatment was: roughly 10-day PBMC culture with coronavirus spike peptide pools or control peptides (ViraFEST assay). The assay that was used to sequence DNA from cultured CD4+ T cells was the Oncomine TCR Beta short-read assay. TCRdb itself ran the PCR reads through MiXCR, one entry per CDR3 protein. The table lists 20,000 or so distinct CDR3 sequences, roughly 46% of them singletons, with roughly 25% in the top ten. This material consisted of CD4+ T cells from blood, cultured in vitro, taken before SARS-CoV-2 vaccination. These receptors all stem from a human donor who had recovered from COVID-19.

This rearrangement joins TRBV2 to TRBJ1-6; 8 bases fit TRBD1. The CDR3 has 15 residues. J gave up 7 bases and V 6 bases, and 8 bases lay outside the gene matches. The germline CDR1 and CDR2 sequences are SNHLY and FYNNEI. CDR3 coding DNA: TGTGCCAGCAGAGGGGTCACAGGGGGGAATTCACCCCTCCACTTT. Protein product: CASRGVTGGNSPLHF.

The rearrangement uses TRBV18 and TRBJ2-3; possibly TRBD2 for D (5 bases). From germline, CDR1 is KGHSH and CDR2 LQKENI. The CDR3 is 16 amino acids. V shed 0 bases and J shed 1 base, with 11 bases lying between them. CDR3 region: CASSPPRGRGTDTQYF. The CDR3 region has the DNA TGTGCCAGCTCACCACCCCGGGGAAGGGGCACAGATACGCAGTATTTT.